This T cell receptor beta chain originates from a study of blood T cells in healthy people across ages. Combining a sample-barcoded 5' primer with a J-beta primer mix, a second PCR ran for roughly 6 to 12 cycles. MiXCR, run by TCRdb on the 5' RACE reads, gives a single entry per CDR3 protein. The table includes about 780,000 distinct CDR3 sequences, 20% to 30% detected once. V was shortened by 0 bases and J by 5 bases, with 17 bases between the two germline ends. Germline V gene data show CDR1 as SGHDN and CDR2 as FVKESK. The CDR3 consists of 16 residues. These sequences were also reported in another study, on T cells of mothers and their children. As that study records: Researchers report slightly higher, though non-significant, overlap in related mother-child pairs than in unrelated pairs.

The clonotype was recovered from a boy between 10 and 17 years old in good health. J is TRBJ2-7 and V is TRBV14, with D possibly TRBD1 on 6 matching bases. The sample comprised blood. As DNA, the CDR3 is TGTGCCAGCAGCCAAGATAGGTACAGGGTACGAAACGAGCAGTACTTC. Protein sequence: CASSQDRYRVRNEQYF.